This T cell receptor (beta chain) was profiled in a study of PD-L1 blockade in urothelial cancer. Turning to the study itself: Blood analysis occurred 3 weeks (second dose) and 6 weeks after treatment start. Points from the study as a whole: Below-median pretreatment blood TCR clonality predicted better survival.

Germline CDR1 is MDHEN and CDR2 is SYDVKM. V lost 8 bases, J lost 5 bases, and 6 bases stayed unmatched. The CDR3 has 15 residues. As for this clone: Its target is not known.

The sample's time point: peripheral blood 6 weeks after treatment start. Patient sample counts ranged from 1 to 8, pretreatment and on-treatment. Spiking of synthetic TCR analog templates was performed in each PCR. The repertoire was sequenced with immunoSEQ multiplex PCR; TCRdb's copy has only in-frame clones and lacks some. The profile shows 75,000 to 95,000 clones, less than 95% of them singletons. J is TRBJ2-1 and V is TRBV28; 13 bases align to TRBD2. This receptor was identified in a woman older than 75 with urothelial cancer. The sequenced sample was PBMCs, obtained around atezolizumab (anti-PD-L1) treatment. The CDR3 spells CASPSGTSGNNEQFF. CDR3 DNA: TGTGCCAGCCCATCTGGGACTAGCGGGAACAATGAGCAGTTCTTC.